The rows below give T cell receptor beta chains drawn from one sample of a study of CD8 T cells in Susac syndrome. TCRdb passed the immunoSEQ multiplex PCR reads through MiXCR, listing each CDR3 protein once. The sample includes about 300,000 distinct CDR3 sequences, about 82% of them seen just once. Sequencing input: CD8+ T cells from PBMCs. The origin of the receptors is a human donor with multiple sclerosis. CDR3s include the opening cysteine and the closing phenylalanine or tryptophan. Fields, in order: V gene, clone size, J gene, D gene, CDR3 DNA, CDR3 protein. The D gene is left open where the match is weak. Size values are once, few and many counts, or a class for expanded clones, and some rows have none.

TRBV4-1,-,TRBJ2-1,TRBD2,TGCGCCAGCAGCCAGAGGGCGGGAGCGGTCGATGAGCAGTTCTTC,CASSQRAGAVDEQFF
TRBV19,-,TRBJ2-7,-,TGTGCCAGTAGGGGCCCCAGGTTCGAGCAGTACTTC,CASRGPRFEQYF
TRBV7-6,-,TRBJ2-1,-,TGTGCCAGCAGCCTTAACAGGGGGGGCTCCTACAATGAGCAGTTCTTC,CASSLNRGGSYNEQFF
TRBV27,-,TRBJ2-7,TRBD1,TGTGCCAGCAGTTTATCAGGGGGCCAGTACGAGCAGTACTTC,CASSLSGGQYEQYF
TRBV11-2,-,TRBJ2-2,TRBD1,TGTGCCAGCAGCTCCGGACAGGGGGCCGGGGAGCTGTTTTTT,CASSSGQGAGELFF
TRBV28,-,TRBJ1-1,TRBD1,TGTGCCAGCACTCACGGGGACAGGGAGGTGATAACTGAAGCTTTCTTT,CASTHGDREVITEAFF
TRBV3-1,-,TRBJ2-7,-,TGTGCCAGCAGCCTCACCGTCTTAGTCTACGAGCAGTACTTC,CASSLTVLVYEQYF
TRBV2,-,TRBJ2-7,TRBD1,TGTGCCAGCGAAACAATTGGACAGGGAGAAGGGCAGTACTTC,CASETIGQGEGQYF
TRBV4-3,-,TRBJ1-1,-,TGCGCCAGCAGCCAAGGGGCCCTTATGAACACTGAAGCTTTCTTT,CASSQGALMNTEAFF
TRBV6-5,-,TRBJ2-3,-,TGTGCCAGCAGTTACATAGCGACCGAAGGAGATACGCAGTATTTT,CASSYIATEGDTQYF
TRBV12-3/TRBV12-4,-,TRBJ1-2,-,TGTGCCAGCACCATTGTGGCTCCCGAGGGTGGCTACACCTTC,CASTIVAPEGGYTF
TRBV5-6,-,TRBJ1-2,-,TGTGCCAGCAGCTTGAACAGCCCAACCTATGGCTACACCTTC,CASSLNSPTYGYTF
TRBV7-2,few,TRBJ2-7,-,TGTGCCAGCAGCTTAGCGCTGGGGGCCTACGAGCAGTACTTC,CASSLALGAYEQYF
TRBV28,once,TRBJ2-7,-,TGTGCCAGCAGTCTACCGGGCTCACCCTACGAGCAGTACTTC,CASSLPGSPYEQYF
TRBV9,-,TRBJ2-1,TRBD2,TGTGCCAGCAGCGTCACGGGGACTAGCGGGAGCGAGCAGTTCTTC,CASSVTGTSGSEQFF
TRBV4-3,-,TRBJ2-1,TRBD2,TGCGCCAGCAGCCAAGATTCGCTAGCGGGAGGGGGGAATGAGCAGTTCTTC,CASSQDSLAGGGNEQFF
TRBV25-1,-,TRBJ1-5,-,TGTGCCAGCAGTGCCGGAAGGGGGAGCAATCAGCCCCAGCATTTT,CASSAGRGSNQPQHF
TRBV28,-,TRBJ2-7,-,TGTGCCAGCAGTCCCCTCGGGTCCTACGAGCAGTACTTC,CASSPLGSYEQYF
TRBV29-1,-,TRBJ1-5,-,TGCAGCGTTACCCAGGGAGGCAATCAGCCCCAGCATTTT,CSVTQGGNQPQHF
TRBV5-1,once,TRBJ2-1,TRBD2,TGCGCCAGCAGCTTATCACTAGCGGGAGGAGACAATGAGCAGTTCTTC,CASSLSLAGGDNEQFF
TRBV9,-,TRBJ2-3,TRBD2,TGTGCCAGCAGAGGGGCAGCGGGAGGACCCACAGATACGCAGTATTTT,CASRGAAGGPTDTQYF
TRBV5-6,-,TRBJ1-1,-,TGTGCCAGCAGTTATCAGGGGTCAGGCGCTGAAGCTTTCTTT,CASSYQGSGAEAFF
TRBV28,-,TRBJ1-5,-,TGTGCCAGCAGTTTGCCAGTCGATCAGCCCCAGCATTTT,CASSLPVDQPQHF
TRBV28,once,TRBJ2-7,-,TGTGCCAGCAGTTTGCAGATAACCTACGAGCAGTACTTC,CASSLQITYEQYF
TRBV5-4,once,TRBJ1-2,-,TGTGCCAGCAGCTTGGCGTCCAGCGGCTACACCTTC,CASSLASSGYTF
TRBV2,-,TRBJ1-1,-,TGTGCCAGCAGTGAACGGCAGTGGGACACTGAAGCTTTCTTT,CASSERQWDTEAFF
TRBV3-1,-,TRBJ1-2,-,TGTGCCAGCAGCCAAGACGTGAATAACTATGGCTACACCTTC,CASSQDVNNYGYTF
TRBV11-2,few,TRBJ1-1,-,TGTGCCAGCAGCTTAGAGGGTGGGGTTTTGGGCACTGAAGCTTTCTTT,CASSLEGGVLGTEAFF
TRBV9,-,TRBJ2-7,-,TGTGCCAGCAGCGTATCCAGTCTGGGTACCTACGAGCAGTACTTC,CASSVSSLGTYEQYF
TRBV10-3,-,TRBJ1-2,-,TGTGCCATCAGTGAGTCCCAGGGGACCTATGGCTACACCTTC,CAISESQGTYGYTF
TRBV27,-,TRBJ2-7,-,TGTGCCAGCAGTTGGCAGCTCTCCTACGAGCAGTACTTC,CASSWQLSYEQYF
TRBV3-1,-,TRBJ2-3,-,TGTGCCAGCAGCCAAGATGCGCTAGCAGGATCCACAGATACGCAGTATTTT,CASSQDALAGSTDTQYF
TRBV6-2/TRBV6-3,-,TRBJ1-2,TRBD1,TGTGCCAGCAGTGACGGACAGGGCTCTGGCTACACCTTC,CASSDGQGSGYTF
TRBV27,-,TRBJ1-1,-,TGTGCCAGCAGCCCAACACAGAGGAACACTGAAGCTTTCTTT,CASSPTQRNTEAFF
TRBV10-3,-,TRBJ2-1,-,TGTGCCATCAGTGAGTTAGCAGGGCGCTCCCCACTAATCGCCTACAATGAGCAGTTCTTC,CAISELAGRSPLIAYNEQFF
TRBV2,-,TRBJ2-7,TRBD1,TGTGCCAGCAGTGCTGCTGGGACAGGTCTAATCAGCGAGCAGTACTTC,CASSAAGTGLISEQYF
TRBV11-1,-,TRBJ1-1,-,TGTGCCAGCAGCTTAGGGGATCGTTGGGGCGTGGGGCGGGATCGGAACACTGAAGCTTTCTTT,CASSLGDRWGVGRDRNTEAFF
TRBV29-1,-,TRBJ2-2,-,TGCAGCGTTGAAAATCCTGGGGGGAACACCGGGGAGCTGTTTTTT,CSVENPGGNTGELFF
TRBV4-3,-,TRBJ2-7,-,TGCGCCAGCAGCCAAGAGTACGAACCTAATCCTTCACTCTACGAGCAGTACTTC,CASSQEYEPNPSLYEQYF
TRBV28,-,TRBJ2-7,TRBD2,TGTGCCAGCAGTCTGGGACTAGCGGGTTCCCTGACGCAGTACTTC,CASSLGLAGSLTQYF
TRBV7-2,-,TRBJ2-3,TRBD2,TGTGCCAGCAGCTTCGAGAGGACTAGCGAGCGGACAGATACGCAGTATTTT,CASSFERTSERTDTQYF
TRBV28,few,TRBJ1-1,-,TGTGCCAGCAGCTTACTAAGGGGGAACACTGAAGCTTTCTTT,CASSLLRGNTEAFF
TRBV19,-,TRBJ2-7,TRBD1,TGTGCCAGTAGTAGGCCGACTGGACAGGGGGCTTACGAGCAGTACTTC,CASSRPTGQGAYEQYF
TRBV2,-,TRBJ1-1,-,TGTGCCAGCAGTGAAGGGGGGATTAGCACTGAAGCTTTCTTT,CASSEGGISTEAFF
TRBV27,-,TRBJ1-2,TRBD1,TGTGCCAGCACCGACGGACAGGGGAACTATGGCTACACCTTC,CASTDGQGNYGYTF
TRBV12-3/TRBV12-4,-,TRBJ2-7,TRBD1,TGTGCCAGCAGTTTCCGGGACAGGGGGCATTCGGACGAGCAGTACTTC,CASSFRDRGHSDEQYF
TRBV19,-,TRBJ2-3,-,TGTGCCAGTAGTATAGAGGGACAACTCTCCGCAGATACGCAGTATTTT,CASSIEGQLSADTQYF
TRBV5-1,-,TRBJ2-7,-,TGCGCCAGCAGCTTGGTATCCGGGTCCGAGCAGTACTTC,CASSLVSGSEQYF
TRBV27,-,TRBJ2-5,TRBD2,TGTGCCAGCAGCCGTCTAGCGGGAGGGTCGGAGACCCAGTACTTC,CASSRLAGGSETQYF
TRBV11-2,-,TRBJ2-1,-,TGTGCCAGCATCCTTAATTTCGGGCGGGACCTCAATGAGCAGTTCTTC,CASILNFGRDLNEQFF
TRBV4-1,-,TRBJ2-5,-,TGCGCCAGCAGCCAAGAATGGGCTCTCAGAGAGACCCAGTACTTC,CASSQEWALRETQYF